Below, 6 T cell receptor beta chains from the same sample are listed, as sequenced in a study of T cells expressing NK-cell markers. TCRdb re-called the 5' RACE reads and catalogs CDR3 proteins one per entry, DNA excluded. Here the sample table reports 300,000 to 450,000 distinct CDR3 sequences. Specimen: blood T cells: a sorted CD56 or NKG2C T cell subset, CD4+ or CD8+ T cells, or bulk PBMC T cells (not recorded which). Receptors originate from a man aged 18-75 years in good health.

The chain is built from TRBV12-3 or TRBV12-4 and TRBJ1-2; absent DNA, TCRdb's TRBD1 call cannot be checked. CDR3 size: 14 residues. CDR3 protein: CASTQAGGARGYTF.

The chain carries TRBV5-1 and TRBJ2-1; TCRdb picks TRBD2, but there is no DNA to check that call. The CDR3 runs 15 residues. Germline CDR1 reads SGHRS; CDR2 reads YFSETQ. CDR3 region: CASSAAVAGFDEQFF.

This sequence joins TRBV6-5 and TRBJ1-2; as DNA is missing, the TRBD1 call by TCRdb cannot be tested. Germline values: CDR1 MNHEY, CDR2 SVGAGI. The CDR3 runs 15 residues. The CDR3 protein is CASSSSRVSGYGYTF.

The chain recombines TRBV6-5 with TRBJ2-1. CDR3 length: 12 amino acids. Germline values: CDR1 MNHEY, CDR2 SVGAGI. The CDR3 spells CASSYSKEEQFF.

The chain recombines TRBV19 with TRBJ1-2; the D gene TCRdb calls, TRBD1, cannot be checked with no DNA. The length of the CDR3 is 18 residues. In germline, CDR1 is LNHDA, CDR2 SQIVND (reference sequence). The CDR3 is CASSIVGTTGRSNYGYTF.

The chain couples TRBV6-1 to TRBJ2-1; TCRdb proposes TRBD1, but this gene call is untestable without DNA. The germline CDR1 and CDR2 sequences are MNHNS and SASEGT. This CDR3 is 16 amino acids long. The chain's CDR3 is CASSPLNLGGRNEQFF.